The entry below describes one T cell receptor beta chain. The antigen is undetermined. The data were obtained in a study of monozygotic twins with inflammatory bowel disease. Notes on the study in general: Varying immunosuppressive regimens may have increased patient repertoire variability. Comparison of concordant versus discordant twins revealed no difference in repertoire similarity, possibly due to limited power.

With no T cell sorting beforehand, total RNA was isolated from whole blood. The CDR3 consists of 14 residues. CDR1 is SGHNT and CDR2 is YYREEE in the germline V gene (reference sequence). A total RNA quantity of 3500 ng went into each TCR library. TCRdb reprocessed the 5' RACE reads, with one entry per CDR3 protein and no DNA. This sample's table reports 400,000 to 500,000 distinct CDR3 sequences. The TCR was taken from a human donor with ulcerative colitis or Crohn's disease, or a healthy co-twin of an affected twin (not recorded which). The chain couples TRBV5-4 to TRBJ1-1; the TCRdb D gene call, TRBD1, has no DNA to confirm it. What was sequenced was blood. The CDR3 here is CASDRGGVNTEAFF.